This T cell receptor (beta chain) was sequenced in a study of CD8 T cell repertoires and HIV-1 epitope variants. Study summary: Separate wells received one of Twenty-five Gag or Nef variant peptides. Separate from the cultures, 1M uncultured T cells served as baseline. Controls were a CMV, EBV and flu pool, Ebola AY9, and no peptide.

TCRdb keeps only in-frame clones here, not all; method: immunoSEQ multiplex PCR. The sample shows more than 2,500 clones, 55% to 75% of them seen only once. The CDR3 totals 16 residues. Per germline, CDR1 SGHVS and CDR2 FNYEAQ. Trimming took 4 bases from V and 0 from J; bases not matched to a gene: 4. About this clone itself: Its target is not known.

The TCR was taken from a male donor with HIV. J is TRBJ1-3 and V is TRBV7-6; 9 bases agree with TRBD1. Input material: cultured CD8+ T cells derived from PBMCs. This CDR3 is CASSSLGQGSGNTIYF. The CDR3, as DNA: TGTGCCAGCAGCTCCTTGGGACAGGGCTCTGGAAACACCATATATTTT.